One sample yielded the 14 T cell receptor beta chains listed below, sequenced in a study of CD8 T cells in Susac syndrome. The RNA input was about 0.45 to 1 ug, and it was reverse transcribed with random hexamers. Each CDR3 protein gets one entry after TCRdb re-called the immunoSEQ multiplex PCR reads with MiXCR. The data contain hundreds of thousands of distinct CDR3 sequences, more than 85% of them singletons. The sample comprised CD4+ T cells from PBMCs. The origin of the receptors is a human donor with multiple sclerosis.

The rearrangement uses TRBV27 and TRBJ1-5; D remains unclear. Germline loops: CDR1 MNHEY, CDR2 SMNVEV (reference sequence). With 1 base removed from V and 5 bases from J, the gap between germline ends came to 6 bases. CDR3 length equals 13 residues. In DNA, the CDR3 is TGTGCCAGCAGTTTATGGGCGGATCAGCCCCAGCATTTT. It specifies CASSLWADQPQHF.

The rearrangement joins TRBV19 to TRBJ2-1; tentatively, D is TRBD2 (6 bases). This CDR3 has 14 residues. The germline gives CDR1 LNHDA, CDR2 SQIVND (reference sequence). V was clipped by 3 bases and J by 4 bases, with 10 bases between them. CDR3 protein: CASSIGTRYNEQFF. The CDR3 coding sequence is TGTGCCAGTAGTATCGGGACTCGATACAATGAGCAGTTCTTC.

The chain employs TRBV18 and TRBJ1-2; maybe TRBD1 (6 bases). The CDR3 consists of 14 residues. CDR1 and CDR2 (germline): KGHSH, LQKENI. V lost 3 bases, J lost 3 bases, and 11 bases lay in between. CDR3 sequence: CASSPTAGDYGYTF. As DNA, the CDR3 is TGTGCCAGCTCACCGACTGCAGGGGACTATGGCTACACCTTC. The full variable domain, its missing parts supplied by reference TRBV18 and TRBJ1-2, is NAGVMQNPRHLVRRRGQEARLRCSPMKGHSHVYWYRQLPEEGLKFMVYLQKENIIDESGMPKERFSAEFPKEGPSILRIQQVVRGDSAAYFCASSPTAGDYGYTFGSGTRLTVV.

V is TRBV20-1 and J is TRBJ2-5, with D possibly TRBD1 on 6 matching bases. V was pared by 6 bases and J by 5 bases, with 19 bases between. CDR3 length equals 14 residues. Germline CDR1 DFQATT, CDR2 SNEGSKA (reference sequence). The DNA of the CDR3 is TGCAGTGCCACAGGGCGACTGGGGCTGGAGACCCAGTACTTC. This codes for CSATGRLGLETQYF.

The V and J genes are TRBV29-1 and TRBJ2-1; 9 bases are a match to TRBD1. V was pared by 6 bases and J by 7 bases, with 10 bases of the junction left unmatched. This CDR3 region has 14 residues. CDR1 SQVTM and CDR2 ANQGSEA come from the germline V gene. CDR3 nucleotide sequence: TGCAGCGTCTTGCTGGGACAGGGATGGAATGAGCAGTTCTTC. The encoded protein is CSVLLGQGWNEQFF.

This chain links TRBV5-1 with TRBJ2-5, with 7 bases fitting TRBD2. This CDR3 is built from 18 residues. Germline lookup yields CDR1 SGHRS and CDR2 YFSETQ. V gave up 4 bases and J gave up 4 bases; unmatched junction bases: 19. The CDR3 bases are TGCGCCAGCAGCCTGGACCCCCGACTAGCCCCACTGGTAGAGACCCAGTACTTC. Translating it yields CASSLDPRLAPLVETQYF.

This rearrangement joins TRBV29-1 to TRBJ2-3, with D tentatively TRBD2 (5 bases). Germline assignment: CDR1 SQVTM and CDR2 ANQGSEA. Trimming stripped 0 bases from V and 1 base from J, with 14 bases between. CDR3 length equals 16 residues. In DNA form, the CDR3 reads TGCAGCGTTGAAGATCCCATCCCCGGGGGCACAGATACGCAGTATTTT. Protein product: CSVEDPIPGGTDTQYF.

The V gene is TRBV2, the J gene TRBJ2-5; no clear D gene. Per germline, CDR1 SNHLY and CDR2 FYNNEI. V gave up 3 bases and J gave up 5 bases, with 4 bases separating them. This CDR3 is 11 amino acids long. The CDR3 here is CASSDLETQYF. CDR3 DNA sequence: TGTGCCAGCAGTGATCTGGAGACCCAGTACTTC.

The chain joins TRBV11-2 to TRBJ2-7; 7 bases are shared with TRBD1. Per the germline V gene, CDR1 is SGHAT and CDR2 is FQNNGV. V gave up 1 base and J gave up 0 bases; unmatched junction bases: 6. This CDR3 contains 16 residues. The CDR3 here is CASSLVRTGVSYEQYF. The CDR3 DNA is TGTGCCAGCAGCTTAGTGCGGACAGGAGTCTCCTACGAGCAGTACTTC.

Comments on this clonotype: The junction differs from germline at one of its ends, possibly a read error. The chain uses TRBV7-7 and TRBJ2-5; D may be TRBD2 (5 bases). The CDR3 covers 14 residues. Germline CDR1 reads SSHAT; CDR2 reads FNYEAQ (reference sequence). CDR3 sequence: CASSPRTSGETQYF. The CDR3 nucleotides read TGTGCTAGCAGCCCGAGAACGTCGGGGGAGACCCAGTACTTC.

The chain couples TRBV7-9 to TRBJ1-2; 7 bases line up with TRBD1. V lost 5 bases to trimming and J lost 6 bases; unmatched junction nucleotides: 9. Germline CDR1 is SEHNR and CDR2 is FQNEAQ (reference sequence). The CDR3 covers 14 residues. The CDR3 spells CASSQVTGVNGYTF. The CDR3 DNA sequence: TGTGCCAGCAGCCAAGTAACAGGGGTAAATGGCTACACCTTC.

V is TRBV12-5 and J is TRBJ2-1, with D unclear. The V end was cut by 0 bases, the J end by 7 bases, with 7 bases between. Per the germline V gene, CDR1 is LGHNT and CDR2 is FRNRAP. There are 13 residues in the CDR3. Here the CDR3 DNA reads TGTGCTAGTGGTTTGGTAGGATCTAATGAGCAGTTCTTC. This translates into CASGLVGSNEQFF.

V gene TRBV7-3 combines with J gene TRBJ2-3; D perhaps matches TRBD2 (5 bases). The CDR3 extends over 13 amino acids. Germline CDR1 reads SGHTA; CDR2 reads FQGTGA. V was pared by 5 bases and J by 11 bases, with 17 bases between. The CDR3 loop reads CASSLAGITVQYF. In DNA, the CDR3 is TGTGCCAGCAGCCTAGCCGGGATTACGGTGCAGTATTTT.

The chain links TRBV3-1 to TRBJ1-2; D is ambiguous. The CDR3 runs 11 residues. Germline values: CDR1 LGHDT, CDR2 YNNKEL (reference sequence). V shed 1 base and J shed 7 bases, with 4 bases lying between them. The CDR3 nucleotides read TGTGCCAGCAGCCAAGTGAGTGGCTACACCTTC. Amino acids: CASSQVSGYTF.